The T cell receptor beta chain under discussion was sequenced for a study of T cell changes during pregnancy in multiple sclerosis. The CDR3 spans 15 residues. The junction had 8 bases not matched to a gene; V was cut back by 4 bases and J by 5 bases. From germline, CDR1 is SGHTS and CDR2 YDEGEE. Measured with immunoSEQ multiplex PCR; TCRdb has only the in-frame clones, and not every one. The sample carries fewer than 45,000 clones, under 95% recorded once. The sequenced sample was peripheral blood, obtained in the second trimester of pregnancy. J is TRBJ2-3 and V is TRBV5-8; 9 positions match TRBD1. The TCR comes from a female donor in good health, enrolled as a control in a pregnancy study. CDR3 coding DNA: TGTGCCAGCAGCGTCGGGACAGGGAGGGGAGATACGCAGTATTTT. This gives the protein CASSVGTGRGDTQYF.